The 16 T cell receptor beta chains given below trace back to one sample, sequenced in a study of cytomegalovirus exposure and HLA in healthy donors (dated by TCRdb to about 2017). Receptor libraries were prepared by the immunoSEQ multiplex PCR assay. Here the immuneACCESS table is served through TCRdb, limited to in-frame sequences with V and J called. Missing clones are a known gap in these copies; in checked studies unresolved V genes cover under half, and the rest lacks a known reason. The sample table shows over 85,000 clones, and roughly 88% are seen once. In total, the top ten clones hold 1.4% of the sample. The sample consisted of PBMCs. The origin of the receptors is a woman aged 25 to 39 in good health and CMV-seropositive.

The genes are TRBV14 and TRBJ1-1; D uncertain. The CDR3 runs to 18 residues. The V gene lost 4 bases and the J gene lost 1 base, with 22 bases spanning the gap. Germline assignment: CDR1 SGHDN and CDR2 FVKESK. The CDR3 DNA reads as TGTGCCAGCAGCCGGCTCTATGGGCGGGAGACAAGGAACACTGAAGCTTTCTTT. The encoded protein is CASSRLYGRETRNTEAFF.

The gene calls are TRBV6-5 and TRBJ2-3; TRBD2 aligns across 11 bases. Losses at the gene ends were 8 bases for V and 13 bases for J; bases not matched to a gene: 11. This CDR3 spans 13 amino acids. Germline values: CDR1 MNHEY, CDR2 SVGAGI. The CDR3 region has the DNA TGTGCCAGCGGATCTTTAGCGGGAGGGCCGAAGTATTTT. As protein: CASGSLAGGPKYF.

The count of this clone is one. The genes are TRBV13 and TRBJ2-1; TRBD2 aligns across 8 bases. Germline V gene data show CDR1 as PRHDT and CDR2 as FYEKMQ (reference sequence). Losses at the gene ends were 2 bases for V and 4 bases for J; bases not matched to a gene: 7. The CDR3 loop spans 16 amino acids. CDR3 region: CASSLWAGGIYNEQFF. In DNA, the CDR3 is TGTGCCAGCAGCTTATGGGCGGGGGGCATTTACAATGAGCAGTTCTTC.

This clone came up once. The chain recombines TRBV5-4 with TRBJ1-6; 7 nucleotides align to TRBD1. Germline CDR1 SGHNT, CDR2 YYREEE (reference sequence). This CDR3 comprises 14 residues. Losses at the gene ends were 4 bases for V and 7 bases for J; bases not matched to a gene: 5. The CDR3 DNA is TGTGCCAGCAGCCCCTCCAGGGGGAATTCACCCCTCCACTTT. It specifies CASSPSRGNSPLHF.

The CDR3 here is CASSFEAGSTDTQYF. The CDR3 bases are TGTGCCAGCAGCTTTGAAGCGGGTAGCACAGATACGCAGTATTTT. The chain carries TRBV11-2 and TRBJ2-3; TRBD2 might be the D (6 bases). This CDR3 has 15 amino acids. V lost 3 bases, J lost 0 bases, and 10 bases lay in between. From germline, CDR1 is SGHAT and CDR2 FQNNGV.

The CDR3 nucleotides are TGTGCTAGTGGTTCAACCGAGGGGGTAGTCAGAGCCTACGAGCAGTACTTC. Its translation: CASGSTEGVVRAYEQYF. The V and J genes are TRBV12-5 and TRBJ2-7; possibly TRBD1 for D (6 bases). V gave up 4 bases and J gave up 2 bases, with 21 bases separating them. CDR1 LGHNT and CDR2 FRNRAP come from the germline V gene. The CDR3 totals 17 residues.

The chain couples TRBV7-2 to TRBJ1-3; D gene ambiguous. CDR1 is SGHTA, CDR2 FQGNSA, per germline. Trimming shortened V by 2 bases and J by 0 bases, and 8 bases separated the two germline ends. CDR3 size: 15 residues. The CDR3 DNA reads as TGTGCCAGCAGCTTATTAGCGAGCTCTGGAAACACCATATATTTT. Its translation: CASSLLASSGNTIYF.

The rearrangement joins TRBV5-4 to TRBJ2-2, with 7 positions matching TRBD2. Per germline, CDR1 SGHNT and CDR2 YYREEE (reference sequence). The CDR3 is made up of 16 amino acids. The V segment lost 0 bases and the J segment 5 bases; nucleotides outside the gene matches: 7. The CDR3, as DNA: TGTGCCAGCAGCTTGGCAGGCGGGAGAGGGACCGGGGAGCTGTTTTTT. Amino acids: CASSLAGGRGTGELFF.

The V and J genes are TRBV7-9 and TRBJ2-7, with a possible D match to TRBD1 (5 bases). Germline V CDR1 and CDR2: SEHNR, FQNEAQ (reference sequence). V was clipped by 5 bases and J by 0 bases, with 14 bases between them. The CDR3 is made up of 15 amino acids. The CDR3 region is CASSSRRDSSYEQYF. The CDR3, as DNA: TGTGCCAGCAGCAGCAGACGAGACAGCTCCTACGAGCAGTACTTC. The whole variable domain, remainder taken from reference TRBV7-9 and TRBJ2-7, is DTGVSQNPRHKITKRGQNVTFRCDPISEHNRLYWYRQTLGQGPEFLTYFQNEAQLEKSRLLSDRFSAERPKGSFSTLEIQRTEQGDSAMYLCASSSRRDSSYEQYFGPGTRLTVT.

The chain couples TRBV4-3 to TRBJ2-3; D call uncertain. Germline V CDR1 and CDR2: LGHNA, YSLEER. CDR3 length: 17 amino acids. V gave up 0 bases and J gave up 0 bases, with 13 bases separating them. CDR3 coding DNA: TGCGCCAGCAGCCAAGAAATGGCGGAAACCAGCACAGATACGCAGTATTTT. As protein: CASSQEMAETSTDTQYF.

CDR3 bases: TGCGCCAGCAGCTCGCGGAACACTGAAGCTTTCTTT. Translating it yields CASSSRNTEAFF. The V gene is TRBV5-1, the J gene TRBJ1-1; D unresolved. Deletions cut 3 bases from V and 1 base from J, with 4 bases between. This CDR3 region has 12 residues. The germline CDR1 and CDR2 sequences are SGHRS and YFSETQ.

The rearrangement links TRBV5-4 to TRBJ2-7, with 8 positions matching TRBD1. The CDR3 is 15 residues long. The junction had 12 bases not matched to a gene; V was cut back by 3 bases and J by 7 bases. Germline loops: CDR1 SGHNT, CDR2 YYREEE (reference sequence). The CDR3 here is CASSSRTTGGEEQYF. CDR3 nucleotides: TGTGCCAGCAGCTCTCGAACCACAGGGGGTGAAGAGCAGTACTTC.

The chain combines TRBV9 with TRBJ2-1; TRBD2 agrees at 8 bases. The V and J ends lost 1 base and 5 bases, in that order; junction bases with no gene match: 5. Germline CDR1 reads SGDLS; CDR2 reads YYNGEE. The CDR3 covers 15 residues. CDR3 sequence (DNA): TGTGCCAGCAGCGTAATGAGTAGCGGGGACAATGAGCAGTTCTTC. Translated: CASSVMSSGDNEQFF.

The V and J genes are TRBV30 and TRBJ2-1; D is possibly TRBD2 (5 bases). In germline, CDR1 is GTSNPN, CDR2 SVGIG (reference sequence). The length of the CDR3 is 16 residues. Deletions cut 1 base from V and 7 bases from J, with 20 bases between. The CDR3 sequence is CAWSAPSGPRANEQFF. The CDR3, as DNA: TGTGCCTGGAGTGCCCCGAGCGGTCCTCGGGCGAATGAGCAGTTCTTC. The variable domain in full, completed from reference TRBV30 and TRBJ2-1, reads SQTIHQWPATLVQPVGSPLSLECTVEGTSNPNLYWYRQAAGRGLQLLFYSVGIGQISSEVPQNLSASRPQDRQFILSSKKLLLSDSGFYLCAWSAPSGPRANEQFFGPGTRLTVL.

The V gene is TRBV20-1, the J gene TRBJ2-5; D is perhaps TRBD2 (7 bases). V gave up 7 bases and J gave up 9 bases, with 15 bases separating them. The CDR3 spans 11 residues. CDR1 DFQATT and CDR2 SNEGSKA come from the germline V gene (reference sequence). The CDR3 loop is CSGYKGGAQYF. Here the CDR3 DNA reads TGCAGTGGTTACAAGGGGGGGGCCCAGTACTTC.

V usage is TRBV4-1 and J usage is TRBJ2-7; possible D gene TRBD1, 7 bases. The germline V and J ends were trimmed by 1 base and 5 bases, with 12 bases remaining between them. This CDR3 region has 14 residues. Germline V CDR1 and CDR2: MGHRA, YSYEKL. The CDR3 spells CASSQARGANEQYF. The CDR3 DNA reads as TGCGCCAGCAGCCAAGCCAGGGGGGCCAACGAGCAGTACTTC.